The 29 T cell receptor beta chains reported below all come from one sample, sequenced in a study of response to subunit inactivated influenza vaccine (dated by TCRdb to between 2018 and 2020). Preparation of the library involved RT-PCR. Sequencing relied on an Illumina HiSeq 2500. The raw public reads went through TCRdb reprocessing: fastp at Q25, MiXCR clone calling, in-frame beta chains kept. Rows with one shared CDR3 protein collapse into an entry with the most common genes and DNA. In all, the sample holds about 520,000 distinct CDR3 sequences, and more than 7% of those were seen once. The ten largest clones take up around 13% of the sample. Here the sequenced sample was PBMCs from blood, taken around 2 years after vaccination. The origin of the receptors is a man aged 50 to 75 who received an inactivated influenza vaccine. Donor details come from another sample of the same person, matched by shared clones.

The chain recombines TRBV7-9 with TRBJ1-2; TRBD1 is a possible D gene (5 bases). Germline assignment: CDR1 SEHNR and CDR2 FQNEAQ (reference sequence). The length of the CDR3 is 15 residues. Trimming shortened V by 3 bases and J by 2 bases, and 13 bases separated the two germline ends. The CDR3 reads CASSLGPDMNYGYTF. CDR3 bases: TGTGCCAGCAGCTTGGGACCAGACATGAACTATGGCTACACCTTC.

The sample holds a few counts of this clonotype. This rearrangement joins TRBV28 to TRBJ2-7, with no clear D. Germline V gives CDR1 MDHEN, CDR2 SYDVKM. The CDR3 has 14 residues. Trimming left V 5 bases short and J 2 bases short, with 13 bases between. CDR3 sequence: CASSTPGPTYEQYF. As DNA, the CDR3 is TGTGCCAGCAGTACTCCCGGGCCCACCTACGAGCAGTACTTC.

The rearrangement joins TRBV6-2 or TRBV6-3 to TRBJ2-1; D assignment may be TRBD1 or TRBD2 (6 bases each). V gave up 4 bases and J gave up 2 bases, with 12 bases separating them. The germline CDR1 and CDR2 sequences are MNHEY and SVGEGT. The CDR3 has 15 amino acids. DNA of the CDR3: TGTGCCAGCAGTTTTGGGGGGCCGACCTACAATGAGCAGTTCTTC. It translates to CASSFGGPTYNEQFF.

This clonotype has just a few counts. V gene TRBV6-1 combines with J gene TRBJ2-3, with D tentatively TRBD2 (5 bases). There are 16 residues in the CDR3. Germline CDR1 reads MNHNS; CDR2 reads SASEGT. V lost 2 bases to trimming and J lost 3 bases, with 15 bases between them. The CDR3 loop reads CASSESGIFVTDTQYF. The CDR3 DNA sequence: TGTGCCAGCAGTGAATCCGGGATTTTCGTAACAGATACGCAGTATTTT.

This clonotype has a handful of counts. This sequence joins TRBV10-3 and TRBJ2-1; 13 nucleotides line up with TRBD2. CDR1 and CDR2 from the germline V gene are ENHRY and SYGVKD. V dropped 8 bases and J dropped 0; count of bases not matched to a gene: 4. The CDR3 covers 16 residues. The CDR3 nucleotides read TGTGCCATCGGCCGGACTAGCGGGAGCTCCTACAATGAGCAGTTCTTC. Translating it yields CAIGRTSGSSYNEQFF.

The V and J genes are TRBV15 and TRBJ2-5, with D perhaps matching TRBD1 (5 bases). The V end lost 4 bases, the J end lost 1 base, and 10 bases lay between the germline ends. Looked up from germline, CDR1 is LNHNV and CDR2 is YYDKDF (reference sequence). There are 14 residues in the CDR3. The CDR3 nucleotides read TGTGCCACCAGCAATGGACATTTCCAAGAGACCCAGTACTTC. It is translated as CATSNGHFQETQYF.

This clonotype was picked up many times. The chain has TRBV5-1 and TRBJ2-1; weak D call: TRBD2 (6 bases). CDR1 is SGHRS, CDR2 YFSETQ, per germline. V shed 8 bases and J shed 0 bases, with 12 bases lying between them. The CDR3 length is 14 residues. The CDR3 DNA reads TGCGCCAGAATAGCGGCACGCTCCTACAATGAGCAGTTCTTC. This translates into CARIAARSYNEQFF.

The chain recombines TRBV20-1 with TRBJ2-1; 9 nucleotides match TRBD2. Losses at the gene ends were 5 bases for V and 0 bases for J; bases not matched to a gene: 5. Germline values: CDR1 DFQATT, CDR2 SNEGSKA (reference sequence). The CDR3 totals 15 residues. As DNA, the CDR3 is TGCAGTGCTCGAAGACTAGCGGACTCCTACAATGAGCAGTTCTTC. Translated, it gives CSARRLADSYNEQFF.

CDR3 nucleotides: TGTGCCAGCAGTCCAGGGTTCGATCAGCCCCAGCATTTT. This sequence encodes CASSPGFDQPQHF. The rearrangement joins TRBV12-3 or TRBV12-4 to TRBJ1-5; tentatively, D is TRBD1 (5 bases). Trimming took off 5 bases at V and 5 bases at J, with 10 bases between the two ends. CDR3 length: 13 amino acids.

This clonotype has more than one count but fewer than ten. The chain couples TRBV20-1 to TRBJ2-7; 8 bases match TRBD2. Germline V CDR1 and CDR2: DFQATT, SNEGSKA (reference sequence). The junction had 11 bases not matched to a gene; V was cut back by 2 bases and J by 2 bases. The CDR3 has 16 amino acids. The CDR3 is CSARMWGGGLPYEQYF. In nucleotides, the CDR3 is TGCAGTGCTAGAATGTGGGGCGGGGGGCTCCCCTACGAGCAGTACTTC.

V and J are TRBV9 and TRBJ2-1, with TRBD2 as a possible D gene (6 bases). The ends were cut back, 4 bases at V and 5 bases at J, with 16 bases in the middle. Germline CDR1 SGDLS, CDR2 YYNGEE. The length of the CDR3 is 15 residues. The CDR3 region is CASSLGETSNNEQFF. The CDR3 DNA reads as TGTGCCAGCAGCTTAGGCGAGACTAGTAACAATGAGCAGTTCTTC.

The V and J genes are TRBV5-1 and TRBJ2-7, with a weak D call TRBD1 (5 bases). CDR3 size: 14 residues. V lost 0 bases, J lost 4 bases, and 11 bases lay in between. Germline V CDR1 and CDR2: SGHRS, YFSETQ. CDR3 amino acids: CASSLVQGLYEQYF. DNA for the CDR3: TGCGCCAGCAGCTTGGTTCAGGGCCTATACGAGCAGTACTTC.

This clonotype was observed many times. The chain uses TRBV20-1 and TRBJ1-2; D ambiguous. The CDR3 spans 11 residues. V lost 2 bases and J lost 8, with 9 bases in between. Per germline, CDR1 DFQATT and CDR2 SNEGSKA (reference sequence). As DNA, the CDR3 is TGCAGTGCTAGACTACCCGGGGGCTACACCTTC. This translates into CSARLPGGYTF.

The sample holds many counts of this clonotype. In DNA form, the CDR3 reads TGTGCCAGCAACTCGGGGGGCCACGCAGATACGCAGTATTTT. As protein: CASNSGGHADTQYF. The V and J genes are TRBV28 and TRBJ2-3, with a possible D match to TRBD2 (7 bases). Germline CDR1 MDHEN, CDR2 SYDVKM. Trimming shortened V by 7 bases and J by 4 bases, and 15 bases separated the two germline ends. The CDR3 is made up of 14 amino acids.

This clonotype was picked up a small number of times. This chain uses TRBV7-8 with TRBJ1-6; D gene uncertain. Trimming stripped 4 bases from V and 4 bases from J, with 11 bases between. Germline V gene lookup returns CDR1 SGHVS and CDR2 FQNEAQ. There are 15 residues in the CDR3. This CDR3 reads CASSSKYPYNSPLHF. The CDR3 DNA reads as TGTGCCAGCAGCTCAAAGTACCCATATAATTCACCCCTCCACTTT.

This clonotype was observed many times. The chain has TRBV6-1 and TRBJ1-2; no clear D. Trimming took off 1 base at V and 8 bases at J, with 14 bases between the two ends. The germline CDR1 and CDR2 sequences are MNHNS and SASEGT. The CDR3 sequence is 14 residues long. The CDR3 DNA reads TGTGCCAGCAGTGAAGGGTCACGGCCCGGGGGCTACACCTTC. This encodes CASSEGSRPGGYTF.

This clonotype was found many times. The CDR3 loop is CASRIQTSTDTQYF. As DNA, the CDR3 is TGCGCCAGCAGGATTCAGACTAGCACAGATACGCAGTATTTT. The chain links TRBV5-1 to TRBJ2-3; D is unclear. This CDR3 has 14 amino acids. Germline values: CDR1 SGHRS, CDR2 YFSETQ. V lost 5 bases, J lost 0 bases, and 10 bases lay in between.

The chain is built from TRBV20-1 and TRBJ2-7, with TRBD2 identical over 11 bases. The V gene end was trimmed by 2 bases and the J gene end by 5 bases; junction bases not matched to a gene: 5. Germline V gene lookup returns CDR1 DFQATT and CDR2 SNEGSKA (reference sequence). This CDR3 comprises 14 residues. CDR3 in DNA: TGCAGTGCTAGACTAGCGGGAGGATCCAACGAGCAGTACTTC. Its protein is CSARLAGGSNEQYF.

This clonotype was detected a few times. The rearrangement uses TRBV4-1 and TRBJ2-5, with a possible D match to TRBD2 (6 bases). Germline loops: CDR1 MGHRA, CDR2 YSYEKL. This CDR3 has 15 residues. V lost 2 bases and J lost 7, with 17 bases in between. CDR3 sequence reads: CASSQMGTAEGTQYF. The DNA for the CDR3 is TGCGCCAGCAGCCAAATGGGGACGGCGGAGGGGACCCAGTACTTC.

This clonotype occurred many times. The chain employs TRBV20-1 and TRBJ1-4, with D possibly TRBD1 on 5 matching bases. Trimming shortened V by 0 bases and J by 7 bases, and 18 bases separated the two germline ends. The CDR3 runs 16 residues. Germline-derived CDR1 and CDR2 are DFQATT and SNEGSKA (reference sequence). The CDR3 sequence: CSARDTLRGRSEKLFF. CDR3 in DNA: TGCAGTGCTAGAGATACCCTCCGGGGGAGGAGTGAAAAACTGTTTTTT.

The chain employs TRBV6-2 or TRBV6-3 and TRBJ1-1; D remains unclear. The ends were cut back, 6 bases at V and 9 bases at J, with 14 bases in the middle. Germline CDR1 MNHEY, CDR2 SVGEGT. This CDR3 has 12 amino acids. In DNA form, the CDR3 reads TGTGCCAGCAGACCAAGTCAAGTGCAAGCTTTCTTT. Protein: CASRPSQVQAFF.

This clonotype turned up a few times. This rearrangement joins TRBV29-1 to TRBJ1-2; D might be TRBD1 (5 bases). Between the trimmed V and J ends, which lost 0 bases and 8 bases, there was a span of 13 bases. The CDR3 length is 13 residues. The germline CDR1 and CDR2 sequences are SQVTM and ANQGSEA. CDR3 DNA sequence: TGCAGCGTTGAAGATCTTAAAGGGACCGGCTACACCTTC. Protein product: CSVEDLKGTGYTF.

The sample holds many counts of this clonotype. This chain joins TRBV12-3 or TRBV12-4 and TRBJ1-1; a possible D gene is TRBD1 (6 bases). This CDR3 region has 13 residues. Trimming took 6 bases from V and 2 from J, leaving 10 bases between them. The CDR3 DNA reads TGTGCCAGCAGACAGGGTTTTAACACTGAAGCTTTCTTT. Translating gives CASRQGFNTEAFF.

This clonotype showed up many times. The gene calls are TRBV5-1 and TRBJ2-1, with 12 bases lining up with TRBD2. V trimming: 2 bases; J trimming: 6 bases; junction bases outside the gene matches: 3. Germline V gives CDR1 SGHRS, CDR2 YFSETQ. This CDR3 is built from 15 residues. The CDR3 DNA reads TGCGCCAGCAGCTTCTCTAGCGGGGGGGCCAATGAGCAGTTCTTC. Its translation: CASSFSSGGANEQFF.

This clonotype was picked up a small number of times. The J gene is TRBJ2-7, the V gene TRBV7-6; D possibly corresponds to TRBD1 (6 bases). This CDR3 spans 12 amino acids. Trimming removed 5 bases at V and 5 bases at J, with 10 bases between. CDR1 and CDR2 from the germline V gene are SGHVS and FNYEAQ. The CDR3 loop is CASSNRVDEQYF. The CDR3 DNA is TGTGCCAGCAGCAACAGGGTAGACGAGCAGTACTTC. Based on the CDR3 plus reference TRBV7-6 and TRBJ2-7, the full variable domain is GAGVSQSPRYKVTKRGQDVALRCDPISGHVSLYWYRQALGQGPEFLTYFNYEAQQDKSGLPNDRFSAERPEGSISTLTIQRTEQRDSAMYRCASSNRVDEQYFGPGTRLTVT.

This clonotype has a count of ten or more. The V and J genes are TRBV5-1 and TRBJ2-1, with D possibly being TRBD2 (5 bases). The CDR3 has 13 amino acids. From germline, CDR1 is SGHRS and CDR2 YFSETQ. Between the trimmed V and J ends, which lost 0 bases and 7 bases, there was a span of 8 bases. CDR3 residues: CASSLVRVNEQFF. DNA of the CDR3: TGCGCCAGCAGCTTGGTGAGGGTTAATGAGCAGTTCTTC.

This clonotype has a handful of counts. This chain connects TRBV5-4 to TRBJ2-7; D is possibly TRBD1 (6 bases). Trimming left V 6 bases short and J 1 base short, with 11 bases between. Per germline, CDR1 SGHNT and CDR2 YYREEE (reference sequence). The CDR3 runs 13 residues. This CDR3 reads CASTPDRSYEQYF. The CDR3 DNA reads TGTGCCAGCACCCCGGACAGATCCTACGAGCAGTACTTC.

This chain links TRBV2 with TRBJ1-1; unclear D gene. The CDR3 runs 13 residues. V lost 4 bases and J 4 bases, leaving 10 bases between the germline ends. The germline CDR1 and CDR2 sequences are SNHLY and FYNNEI. This CDR3 is CASSVQPSTEAFF. The DNA for the CDR3 is TGTGCCAGCAGTGTCCAACCGAGCACTGAAGCTTTCTTT.

This clonotype has at least ten counts. In DNA, the CDR3 is TGTGCCAGCAGCCAAGCCCTCGGACTAGCGTCGGGACCAAGAGAGACCCAGTACTTC. Protein sequence: CASSQALGLASGPRETQYF. The chain is built from TRBV14 and TRBJ2-5; TRBD2 agrees at 9 bases. Germline V CDR1 and CDR2: SGHDN, FVKESK. This CDR3 is built from 19 residues. V shed 1 base and J 4 bases; nucleotides not matched to a gene: 16.